This T cell receptor (beta chain) was profiled in a study of blood T cell repertoires in COVID-19. Germline V gives CDR1 SEHNR, CDR2 FQNEAQ (reference sequence). Trimming cost V 6 bases and J 5 bases, with 16 bases left between them. The CDR3 sequence is 14 residues long. Per the original methods: Reference gene primer amplification gave nucleated cell count estimates. Clones were read by immunoSEQ multiplex PCR, and TCRdb kept only the in-frame ones, dropping some. V and J calls and clone size are those listed in that table; D and trimming were worked out from the DNA. The sample contains around 430,000 clones, about 91% of which appear only once.

The V gene is TRBV7-9, the J gene TRBJ1-2; D unresolved. The sequencing sample was made of peripheral blood. This TCR was sampled from a woman between 45 and 65 years old with COVID-19, enrolled during active disease. The CDR3 DNA is TGTGCCAGCAGGCCCGGGTCAGACCTTTATGGCTACACCTTC. It yields the protein CASRPGSDLYGYTF. The whole variable domain, filled in from reference TRBV7-9 and TRBJ1-2, reads DTGVSQNPRHKITKRGQNVTFRCDPISEHNRLYWYRQTLGQGPEFLTYFQNEAQLEKSRLLSDRFSAERPKGSFSTLEIQRTEQGDSAMYLCASRPGSDLYGYTFGSGTRLTVV.